The present T cell receptor beta chain was sequenced within a study of blood T cell repertoires in COVID-19. Background on the study: Acute-phase and convalescent COVID-19 samples originated in the United States, Italy and Spain. T cells, B-cell-depleted T cells, or PBMCs provided the cDNA or gDNA that served as material.

Measured with immunoSEQ multiplex PCR; TCRdb has only the in-frame clones, and not every one. The data show roughly 56,000 clones, about nine tenths seen once. Trimming pared 4 bases from V and 8 bases from J, leaving 20 bases between. Per the germline V gene, CDR1 is LGHDT and CDR2 is YNNKEL (reference sequence). The CDR3 is made up of 15 amino acids. This TCR derives from a man aged 50 to 60 with active COVID-19. Sequenced sample: peripheral blood. This chain links TRBV3-1 (or the pseudogene TRBV3-2) with TRBJ1-2; D remains unclear. As DNA, the CDR3 is TGTGCCAGCAGCCCTAGCCTGGGATCCATGTACGGCTACACCTTC. Encoded protein: CASSPSLGSMYGYTF.